This T cell receptor beta chain was identified during a study of technical replicates of blood from a handful of donors. Only in-frame clones appear in the TCRdb table, and some are missing; sequencing was by immunoSEQ multiplex PCR. This sample has 87,000 or so clones; 85% to 95% occur once, and the top ten carry 0.3% to 0.35%. Germline CDR1 SQVTM, CDR2 ANQGSEA. This CDR3 has 15 residues. V lost 0 bases to trimming and J lost 4 bases, with 16 bases between them. The V and J genes are TRBV29-1 and TRBJ2-7; D is possibly TRBD1 (5 bases). The receptor was derived from a human donor in good health. Sequencing was done on a sample of T cells isolated from PBMCs. The CDR3, as DNA: TGCAGCGTTGAAGATGCGGCAGGGTCCCCTTACGAGCAGTACTTC. Residues: CSVEDAAGSPYEQYF.